This TCR beta chain was observed in a study of shared clonotypes between healthy human individuals. Overall study: Three plates were used per donor for CD4 naive, three for CD4 memory, two for CD8 naive and one for CD8 memory. Broader study findings: The researchers took only blood, and tissue repertoires probably look different.

The V gene lost 3 bases and the J gene lost 2 bases, with 4 bases spanning the gap. Germline assignment: CDR1 MNHNS and CDR2 SASEGT. The CDR3 runs to 13 residues. About this clone itself: The antigen is undetermined.

At deep level, the assay was performed. For each subset, genomic DNA was distributed in equal portions over several immunoSEQ plates. Clones were read by immunoSEQ multiplex PCR, and TCRdb kept only the in-frame ones, dropping some. The sample shows more than 900,000 clones, 75% to 85% of them seen only once. J is TRBJ1-4 and V is TRBV6-1, with D unresolved. The source material was memory CD4+ T cells from PBMCs. Subset indicated: CD45RA-negative fraction. The sequence was obtained from a man between 18 and 35 years old in good health. Some clones in this sample may be carry-over from other donors' samples. CDR3 amino acids: CASSDQTNEKLFF. CDR3 DNA: TGTGCCAGCAGTGACCAGACTAATGAAAAACTGTTTTTT.